This T cell receptor beta chain is from a study of T cell responses to AZD1222 COVID-19 vaccine. Libraries were prepared by immunoSEQ multiplex PCR; TCRdb keeps only in-frame clonotypes and omits some of them. There are about 130,000 clones in the sample; roughly 90% occur only once, and under 2% lies in the top ten. Study results and caveats: Without day 14 samples, only post-peak T cell repertoires were studied.

V shed 3 bases and J 3 bases; nucleotides not matched to a gene: 25. Germline CDR1 and CDR2: LGHNT and FRNRAP. CDR3 length equals 21 residues. About this clone itself: As yet, its antigen is unknown.

The genes are TRBV12-5 and TRBJ2-7; 8 nucleotides match TRBD2. Specimen: peripheral blood, collected on day 0 of AZD1222 vaccination. The TCR originated in an adult in good health. CDR3 in amino acids: CASGLREIGTSPSGAIYEQYF. The DNA for the CDR3 is TGTGCTAGTGGTTTACGGGAGATAGGGACTAGTCCGTCGGGGGCGATCTACGAGCAGTACTTC.